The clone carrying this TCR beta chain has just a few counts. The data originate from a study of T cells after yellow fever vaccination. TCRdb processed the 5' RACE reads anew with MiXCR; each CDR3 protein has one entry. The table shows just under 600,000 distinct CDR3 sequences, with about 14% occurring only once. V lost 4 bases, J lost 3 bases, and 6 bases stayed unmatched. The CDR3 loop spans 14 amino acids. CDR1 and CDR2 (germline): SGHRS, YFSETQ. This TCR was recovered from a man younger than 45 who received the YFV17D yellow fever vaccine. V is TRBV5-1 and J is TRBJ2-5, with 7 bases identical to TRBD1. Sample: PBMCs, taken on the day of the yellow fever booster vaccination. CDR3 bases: TGCGCCAGCAGCCTGCCTGGGACAGAAGAGACCCAGTACTTC. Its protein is CASSLPGTEETQYF.